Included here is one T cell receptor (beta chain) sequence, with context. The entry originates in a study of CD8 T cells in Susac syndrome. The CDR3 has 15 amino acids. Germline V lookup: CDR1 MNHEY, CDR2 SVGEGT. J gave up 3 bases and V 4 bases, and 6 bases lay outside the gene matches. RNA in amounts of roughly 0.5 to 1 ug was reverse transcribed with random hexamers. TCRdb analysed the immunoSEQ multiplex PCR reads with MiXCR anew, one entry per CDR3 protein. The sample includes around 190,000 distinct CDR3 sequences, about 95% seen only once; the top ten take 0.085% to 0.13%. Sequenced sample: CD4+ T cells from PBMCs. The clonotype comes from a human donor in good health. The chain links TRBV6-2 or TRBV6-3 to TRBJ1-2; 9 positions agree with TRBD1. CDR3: CASSSVTGGDYGYTF. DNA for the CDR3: TGTGCCAGCAGTTCAGTAACAGGGGGCGACTATGGCTACACCTTC.